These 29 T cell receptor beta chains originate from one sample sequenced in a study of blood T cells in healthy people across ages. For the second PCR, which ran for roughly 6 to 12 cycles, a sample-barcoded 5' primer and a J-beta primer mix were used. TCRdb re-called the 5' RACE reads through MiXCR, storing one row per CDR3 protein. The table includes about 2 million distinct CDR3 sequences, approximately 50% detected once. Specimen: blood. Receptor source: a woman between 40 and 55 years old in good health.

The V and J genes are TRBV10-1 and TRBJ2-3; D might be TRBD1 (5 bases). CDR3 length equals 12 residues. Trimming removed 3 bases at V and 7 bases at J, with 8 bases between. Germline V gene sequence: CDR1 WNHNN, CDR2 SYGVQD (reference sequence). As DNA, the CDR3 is TGCGCCAGCAGTGAAAGGGGATATACGCAGTATTTT. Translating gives CASSERGYTQYF.

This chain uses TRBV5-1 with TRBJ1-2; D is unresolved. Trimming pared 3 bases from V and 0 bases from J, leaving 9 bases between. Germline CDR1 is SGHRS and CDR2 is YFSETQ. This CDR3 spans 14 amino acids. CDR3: CASSSGLPNYGYTF. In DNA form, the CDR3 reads TGCGCCAGCAGCTCCGGTCTCCCTAACTATGGCTACACCTTC.

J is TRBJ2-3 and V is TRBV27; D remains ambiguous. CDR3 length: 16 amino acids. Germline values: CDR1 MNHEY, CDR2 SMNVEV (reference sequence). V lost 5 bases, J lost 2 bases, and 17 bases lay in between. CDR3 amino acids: CASSTSYEDLTDTQYF. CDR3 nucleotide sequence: TGTGCCAGCAGTACCTCCTACGAGGACCTCACAGATACGCAGTATTTT.

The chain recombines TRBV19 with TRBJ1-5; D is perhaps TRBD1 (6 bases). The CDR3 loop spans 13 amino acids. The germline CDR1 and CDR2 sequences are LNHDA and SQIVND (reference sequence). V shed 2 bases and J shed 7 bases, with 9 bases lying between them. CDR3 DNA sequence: TGTGCCAGTAGTATACAGGGGAAGCAGCCCCAGCATTTT. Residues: CASSIQGKQPQHF.

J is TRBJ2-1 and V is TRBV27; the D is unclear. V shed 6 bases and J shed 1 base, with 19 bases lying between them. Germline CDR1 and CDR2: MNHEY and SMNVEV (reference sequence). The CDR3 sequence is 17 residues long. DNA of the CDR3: TGTGCCAGCAGGACATTAAGGCATGGAGTATCCTACAATGAGCAGTTCTTC. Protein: CASRTLRHGVSYNEQFF.

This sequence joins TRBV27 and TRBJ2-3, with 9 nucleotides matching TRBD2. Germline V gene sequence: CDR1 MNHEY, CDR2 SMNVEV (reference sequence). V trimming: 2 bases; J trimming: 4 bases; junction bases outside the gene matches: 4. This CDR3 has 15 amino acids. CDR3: CASSLQAGGSDTQYF. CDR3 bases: TGTGCCAGCAGTTTACAAGCGGGGGGTTCAGATACGCAGTATTTT.

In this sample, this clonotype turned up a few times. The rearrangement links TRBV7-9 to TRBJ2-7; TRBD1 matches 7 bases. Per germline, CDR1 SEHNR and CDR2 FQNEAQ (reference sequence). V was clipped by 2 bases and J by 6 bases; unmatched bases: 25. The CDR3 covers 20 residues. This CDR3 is CASSLRILEGAREFLSEQYF. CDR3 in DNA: TGTGCCAGCAGCTTAAGAATCTTAGAGGGGGCGAGGGAATTCCTCTCCGAGCAGTACTTC.

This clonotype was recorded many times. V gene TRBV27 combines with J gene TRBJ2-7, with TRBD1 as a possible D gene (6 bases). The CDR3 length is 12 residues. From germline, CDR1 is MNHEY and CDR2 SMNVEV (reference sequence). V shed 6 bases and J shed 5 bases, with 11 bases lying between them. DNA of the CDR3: TGTGCCAGCAGCCCAACAGGGAACGAGCAGTACTTC. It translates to CASSPTGNEQYF.

The CDR3 DNA is TGTGCCAGCAGCCAAGCCCTAGCGGGGAACAATGAGCAGTTCTTC. Its protein product is CASSQALAGNNEQFF. This chain joins TRBV4-2 and TRBJ2-1; 9 bases agree with TRBD2. The CDR3 is 15 residues long. With 1 base clipped from V and 5 bases from J, the junction kept 3 bases outside the gene matches. CDR1 and CDR2 (germline): LGHNA, YNFKEQ.

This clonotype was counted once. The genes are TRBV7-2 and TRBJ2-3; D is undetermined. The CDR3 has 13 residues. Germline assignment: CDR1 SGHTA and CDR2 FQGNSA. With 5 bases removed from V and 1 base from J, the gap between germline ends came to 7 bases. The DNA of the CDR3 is TGTGCCAGCAGCCTGGGATGCACAGATACGCAGTATTTT. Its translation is CASSLGCTDTQYF.

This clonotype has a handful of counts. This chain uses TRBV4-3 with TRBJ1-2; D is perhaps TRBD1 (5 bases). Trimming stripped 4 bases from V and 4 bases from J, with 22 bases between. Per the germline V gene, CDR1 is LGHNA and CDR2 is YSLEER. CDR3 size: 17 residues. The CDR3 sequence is CASSPSGTEDWSYGYTF. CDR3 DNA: TGCGCCAGCAGCCCCTCCGGGACGGAAGATTGGAGCTATGGCTACACCTTC.

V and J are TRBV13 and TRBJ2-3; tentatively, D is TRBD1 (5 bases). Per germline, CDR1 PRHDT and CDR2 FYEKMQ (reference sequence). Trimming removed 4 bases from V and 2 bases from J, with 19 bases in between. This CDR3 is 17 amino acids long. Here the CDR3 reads CASSSRRDRDNTDTQYF. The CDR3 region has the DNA TGTGCCAGCAGCTCACGGCGCGACAGAGATAACACAGATACGCAGTATTTT. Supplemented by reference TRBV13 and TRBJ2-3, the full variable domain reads AAGVIQSPRHLIKEKRETATLKCYPIPRHDTVYWYQQGPGQDPQFLISFYEKMQSDKGSIPDRFSAQQFSDYHSELNMSSLELGDSALYFCASSSRRDRDNTDTQYFGPGTRLTVL.

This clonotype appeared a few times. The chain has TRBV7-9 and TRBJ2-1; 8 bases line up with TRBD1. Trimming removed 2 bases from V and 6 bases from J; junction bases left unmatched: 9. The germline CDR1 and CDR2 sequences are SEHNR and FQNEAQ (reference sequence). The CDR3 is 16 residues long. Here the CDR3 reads CASSLFRTGNGNEQFF. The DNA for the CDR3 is TGTGCCAGCAGCTTATTTAGGACAGGGAACGGCAATGAGCAGTTCTTC.

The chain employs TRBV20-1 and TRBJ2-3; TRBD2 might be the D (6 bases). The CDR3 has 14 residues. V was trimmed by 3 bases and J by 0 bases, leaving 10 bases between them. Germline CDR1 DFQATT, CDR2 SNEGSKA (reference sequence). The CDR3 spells CSARFGTSTDTQYF. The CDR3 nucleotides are TGCAGTGCTAGGTTCGGGACTAGCACAGATACGCAGTATTTT.

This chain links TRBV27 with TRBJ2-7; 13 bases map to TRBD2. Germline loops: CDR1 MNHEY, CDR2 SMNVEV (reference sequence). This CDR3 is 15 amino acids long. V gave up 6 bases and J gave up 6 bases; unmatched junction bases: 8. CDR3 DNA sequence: TGTGCCAGCAGCAGTACTAGCGGGGGGGCCAGCGAGCAGTACTTC. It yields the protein CASSSTSGGASEQYF.

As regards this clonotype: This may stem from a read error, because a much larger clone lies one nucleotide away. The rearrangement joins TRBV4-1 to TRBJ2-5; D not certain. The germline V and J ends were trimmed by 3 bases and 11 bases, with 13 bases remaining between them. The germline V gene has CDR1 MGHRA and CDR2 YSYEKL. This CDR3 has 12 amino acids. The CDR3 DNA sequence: TGCGCCAGCAGCCACGAGAGCAATGAGCAGTACTTC. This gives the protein CASSHESNEQYF.

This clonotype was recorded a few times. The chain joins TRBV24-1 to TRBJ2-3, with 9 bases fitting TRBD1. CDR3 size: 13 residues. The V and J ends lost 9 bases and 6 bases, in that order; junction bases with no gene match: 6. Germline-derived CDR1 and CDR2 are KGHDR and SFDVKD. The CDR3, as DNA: TGTGCCACCCGGGACAGGGTTGCGGATACGCAGTATTTT. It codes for CATRDRVADTQYF.

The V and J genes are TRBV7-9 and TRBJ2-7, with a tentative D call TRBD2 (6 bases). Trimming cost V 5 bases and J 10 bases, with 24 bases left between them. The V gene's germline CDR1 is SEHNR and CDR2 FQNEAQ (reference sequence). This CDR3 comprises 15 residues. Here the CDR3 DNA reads TGTGCCAGCAGCGCATTATCGGGGGTTCGGGGAGCCCAGTACTTC. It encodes CASSALSGVRGAQYF.

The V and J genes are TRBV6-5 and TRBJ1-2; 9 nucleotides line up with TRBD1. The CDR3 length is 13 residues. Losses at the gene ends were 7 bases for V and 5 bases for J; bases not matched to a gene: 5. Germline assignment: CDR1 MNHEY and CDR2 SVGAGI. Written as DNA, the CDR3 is TGTGCCAGCACTGGGACAGGGAAGTATGGCTACACCTTC. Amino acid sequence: CASTGTGKYGYTF.

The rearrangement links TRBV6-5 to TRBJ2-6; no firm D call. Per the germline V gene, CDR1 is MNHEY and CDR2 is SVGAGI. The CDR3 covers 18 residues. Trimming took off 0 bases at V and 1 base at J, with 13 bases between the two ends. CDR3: CASSYSKQQKSGANVLTF. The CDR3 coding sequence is TGTGCCAGCAGTTACTCGAAACAGCAGAAGTCTGGGGCCAACGTCCTGACTTTC.

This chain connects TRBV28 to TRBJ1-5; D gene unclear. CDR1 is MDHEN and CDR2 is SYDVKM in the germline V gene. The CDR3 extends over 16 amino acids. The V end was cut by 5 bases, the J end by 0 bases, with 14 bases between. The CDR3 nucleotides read TGTGCCAGCAGTAACCGAGTAGTTTATAGCAATCAGCCCCAGCATTTT. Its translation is CASSNRVVYSNQPQHF.

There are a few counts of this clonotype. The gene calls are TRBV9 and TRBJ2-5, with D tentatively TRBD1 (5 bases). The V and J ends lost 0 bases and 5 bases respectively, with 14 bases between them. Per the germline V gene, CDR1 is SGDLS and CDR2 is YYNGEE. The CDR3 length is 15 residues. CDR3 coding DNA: TGTGCCAGCAGCGTAGAAAGCAGGGTTATGGAGACCCAGTACTTC. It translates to CASSVESRVMETQYF.

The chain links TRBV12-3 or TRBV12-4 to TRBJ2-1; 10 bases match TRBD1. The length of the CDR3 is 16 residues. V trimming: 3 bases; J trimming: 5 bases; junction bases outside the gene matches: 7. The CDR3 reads CASSFEVGTGDNEQFF. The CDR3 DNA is TGTGCCAGCAGTTTCGAGGTAGGGACAGGGGACAATGAGCAGTTCTTC.

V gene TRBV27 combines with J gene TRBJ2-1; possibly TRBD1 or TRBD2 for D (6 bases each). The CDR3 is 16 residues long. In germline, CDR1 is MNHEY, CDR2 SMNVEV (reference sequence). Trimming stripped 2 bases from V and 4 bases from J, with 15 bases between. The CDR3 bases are TGTGCCAGCAGTTTACTGACTAGGGGGAGATACAATGAGCAGTTCTTC. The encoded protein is CASSLLTRGRYNEQFF.

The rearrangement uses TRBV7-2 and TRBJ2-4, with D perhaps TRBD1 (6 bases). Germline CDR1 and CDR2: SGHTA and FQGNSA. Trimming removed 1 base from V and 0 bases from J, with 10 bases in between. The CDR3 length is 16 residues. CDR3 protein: CASSLGDRRAKNIQYF. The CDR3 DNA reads TGTGCCAGCAGCTTAGGTGACAGGAGAGCCAAAAACATTCAGTACTTC.

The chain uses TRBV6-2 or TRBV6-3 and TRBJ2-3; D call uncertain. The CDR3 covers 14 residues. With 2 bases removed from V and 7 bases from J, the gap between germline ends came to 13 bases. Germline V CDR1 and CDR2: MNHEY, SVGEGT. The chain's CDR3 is CASSYGPPRNTQYF. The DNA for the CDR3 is TGTGCCAGCAGTTACGGGCCCCCTCGGAATACGCAGTATTTT.

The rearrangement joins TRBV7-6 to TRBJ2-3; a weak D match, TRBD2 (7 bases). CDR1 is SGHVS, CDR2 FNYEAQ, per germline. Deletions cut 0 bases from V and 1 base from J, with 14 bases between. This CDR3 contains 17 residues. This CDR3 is CASSLAGGPSRTDTQYF. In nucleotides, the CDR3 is TGTGCCAGCAGCTTAGCGGGGGGGCCCAGTCGCACAGATACGCAGTATTTT.

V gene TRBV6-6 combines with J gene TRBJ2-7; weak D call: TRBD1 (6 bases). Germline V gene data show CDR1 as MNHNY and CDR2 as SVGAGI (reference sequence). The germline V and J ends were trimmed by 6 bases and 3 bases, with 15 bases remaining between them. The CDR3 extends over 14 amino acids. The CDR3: CASRETGHYYEQYF. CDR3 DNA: TGTGCCAGCAGGGAGACGGGACACTACTACGAGCAGTACTTC.

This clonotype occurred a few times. CDR3 amino acids: CSARSPSGYNEQFF. Written as DNA, the CDR3 is TGCAGTGCTAGATCCCCTAGCGGCTACAATGAGCAGTTCTTC. This chain connects TRBV20-1 to TRBJ2-1, with 7 bases aligning to TRBD2. Germline loops: CDR1 DFQATT, CDR2 SNEGSKA (reference sequence). The length of the CDR3 is 14 residues. The V and J ends lost 2 bases and 3 bases, in that order; junction bases with no gene match: 4.